This T cell receptor (beta chain) was found in a study of metastatic and nonmetastatic thyroid tumors. Study summary: Samples came from malignant and benign thyroid patients, and repertoires were compared across blood and tumor or nodule tissue. Study-wide findings and caveats: Malignant tumors reportedly showed significantly higher TCR beta diversity than benign nodules in both blood and tumor.

Every patient was untreated before thyroid surgery. Original analysis: CDR3 differences across clinicopathological groups were used to build a distant-metastasis classifier for papillary thyroid cancer. MiXCR reprocessed the PCR reads for TCRdb. V and J calls and clone size were set by TCRdb, not the authors. The sample has about 69,000 clones; approximately 15% are singletons. Trimming removed 3 bases from V and 11 bases from J, with 13 bases in between. Germline V gene data show CDR1 as WSHSY and CDR2 as SAAADI. The CDR3 covers 12 residues. On this clone itself: What it recognizes is unknown. A much larger clone sits a single nucleotide away, making a read error possible. Other DNA sequences from this sample encode an identical CDR3 as well.

The rearrangement links TRBV10-2 to TRBJ2-5, with a tentative D call TRBD2 (6 bases). This receptor was taken from a male donor with papillary thyroid cancer or a benign thyroid nodule (not recorded which). Some clones in this sample may be carry-over from other donors' samples. Sequencing was performed on blood. The CDR3 DNA reads TGCGCCAGCAGTGATAATTCGGGGACTCAGTACTTC. Amino acid sequence: CASSDNSGTQYF.